One sample yielded the 10 T cell receptor beta chains listed below, sequenced in a study of blood T cell repertoires in COVID-19. Sequenced by immunoSEQ multiplex PCR; TCRdb stores in-frame clones only, minus some. This sample has 120,000 or so clones; 75% to 85% occur once, and the top ten carry 3.8%. The sequenced material came from peripheral blood. The source of these receptors is a woman aged 45 to 65 with acute or convalescent COVID-19.

This rearrangement joins TRBV30 to TRBJ2-2; the match to TRBD2 covers 10 bases. In germline, CDR1 is GTSNPN, CDR2 SVGIG (reference sequence). The CDR3 has 14 residues. Trimming cost V 4 bases and J 4 bases; bases outside gene matches: 3. Written as DNA, the CDR3 is TGTGCCTGGACTAGCGGGAGAATCACCGGGGAGCTGTTTTTT. It codes for CAWTSGRITGELFF.

The V call is TRBV5-6, the J call TRBJ1-1; TRBD1 agrees at 7 bases. The CDR3 runs 14 residues. Germline lookup yields CDR1 SGHDT and CDR2 YYEEEE. The J segment lost 5 bases and the V segment lost 1 base, leaving 5 bases of the junction unmatched. The CDR3: CASSLRQGVTEAFF. The CDR3 nucleotides read TGTGCCAGCAGCTTGAGGCAGGGGGTAACTGAAGCTTTCTTT.

V is TRBV5-1 and J is TRBJ2-1; D is possibly TRBD2 (5 bases). Trimming removed 0 bases from V and 6 bases from J, with 13 bases in between. Germline V CDR1 and CDR2: SGHRS, YFSETQ. CDR3 size: 15 residues. CDR3 nucleotide sequence: TGCGCCAGCAGCTTGGTAGACACTAGATCCAATGAGCAGTTCTTC. This encodes CASSLVDTRSNEQFF.

This clone appeared a few times. This chain connects TRBV6-5 to TRBJ2-1; 9 nucleotides line up with TRBD2. Trimming at V came to 9 bases and at J to 8 bases, leaving 11 bases not matched to a gene. Germline values: CDR1 MNHEY, CDR2 SVGAGI. CDR3 length equals 14 residues. CDR3 DNA sequence: TGTGCCAGTAACCGCGGGGGGGCCTCGGATGAGCAGTTCTTC. Translating it yields CASNRGGASDEQFF.

As DNA, the CDR3 is TGCGCCAGCGGGGATAGCGGGTCCCACTACGAGCAGTACTTC. Residues: CASGDSGSHYEQYF. The chain is built from TRBV5-1 and TRBJ2-7, with 7 bases aligning to TRBD2. Looked up from germline, CDR1 is SGHRS and CDR2 is YFSETQ. This CDR3 contains 14 residues. Trimming removed 7 bases from V and 3 bases from J; junction bases left unmatched: 10.

The chain recombines TRBV12-5 with TRBJ1-1; weak D call: TRBD1 (5 bases). CDR1 and CDR2 from the germline V gene are LGHNT and FRNRAP. CDR3 length equals 15 residues. Trimming shortened V by 4 bases and J by 0 bases, and 12 bases separated the two germline ends. The CDR3 sequence: CASGWGLSMNTEAFF. In DNA, the CDR3 is TGTGCTAGTGGTTGGGGACTGAGCATGAACACTGAAGCTTTCTTT.

This clone was seen only once. V and J are TRBV10-3 and TRBJ1-1; 9 bases line up with TRBD1. Germline V gene lookup returns CDR1 ENHRY and CDR2 SYGVKD. The CDR3 spans 16 residues. Losses at the gene ends were 0 bases for V and 2 bases for J; bases not matched to a gene: 4. For the CDR3, the DNA is TGTGCCATCAGTGAGTCACGGGACAGGGACAACACTGAAGCTTTCTTT. This gives the protein CAISESRDRDNTEAFF.

The CDR3 loop reads CAISAAGGSQPQHF. CDR3 bases: TGTGCCATCAGTGCGGCAGGGGGTTCTCAGCCCCAGCATTTT. The rearrangement joins TRBV10-3 to TRBJ1-5; TRBD1 aligns across 7 bases. Germline loops: CDR1 ENHRY, CDR2 SYGVKD. V was pared by 4 bases and J by 6 bases, with 6 bases of the junction left unmatched. The CDR3 totals 14 residues.

This chain joins TRBV28 and TRBJ2-3; the match to TRBD2 covers 12 bases. Germline CDR1 is MDHEN and CDR2 is SYDVKM. V lost 1 base to trimming and J lost 2 bases; unmatched junction nucleotides: 10. CDR3 length: 19 residues. The CDR3 sequence is CASSLLTSGSRRVTDTQYF. CDR3 DNA sequence: TGTGCCAGCAGTTTATTGACTAGCGGGAGCCGTAGGGTCACAGATACGCAGTATTTT.

The chain has TRBV7-2 and TRBJ1-1; D perhaps matches TRBD1 (5 bases). This CDR3 is built from 14 residues. V was trimmed by 2 bases and J by 3 bases, leaving 10 bases between them. Germline V lookup: CDR1 SGHTA, CDR2 FQGNSA. CDR3 coding DNA: TGTGCCAGCAGCTTAACCCGGGGGGACACTGAAGCTTTCTTT. As protein: CASSLTRGDTEAFF.